Listed here is a single T cell receptor beta chain. Its antigen is still unknown. The sample originates from a study of post-analysis software for immune sequencing data. Study results and caveats: With TRBV5-6, TRBV5-1 and TRBV20-1 included, 4 or 5 TRBV segments were more frequent in patients than in controls.

The TCR beta cDNA libraries carried unique molecular identifiers. There were about 1 to 10 million T cells, and 450,000 to 550,000 cDNA molecules came from them. TCRdb used MiXCR to reprocess the PCR reads, holding one entry per CDR3 protein. The sample lists about 570,000 distinct CDR3 sequences, about a third seen once, with around 6% in the top ten. Germline loops: CDR1 LGHNA, CDR2 YNFKEQ. Deletions cut 2 bases from V and 0 bases from J, with 5 bases between. The CDR3 runs to 15 residues. The rearrangement links TRBV4-2 to TRBJ2-6, with unresolved D. The receptor's source is a girl aged 2-17 years with multiple sclerosis. Sequenced material: blood. CDR3 nucleotide sequence: TGTGCCAGCAGCCAAACCGACTCTGGGGCCAACGTCCTGACTTTC. This sequence encodes CASSQTDSGANVLTF.